The entry below gives a single TCR beta chain sequence along with its context. Measured with immunoSEQ multiplex PCR; TCRdb has only the in-frame clones, and not every one. Among some 2,900 clones listed, approximately 87% were seen once. This specimen comes from a study of tumor T cells in aggressive B-cell lymphoma. V was shortened by 1 base and J by 1 base, with 8 bases between the two germline ends. The CDR3 length is 15 residues. Germline V gene sequence: CDR1 SGHVS, CDR2 FNYEAQ. The sequencing sample was made of tumor tissue. The chain carries TRBV7-6 and TRBJ2-1; D is ambiguous. This TCR was recovered from an adult with diffuse large B cell lymphoma. CDR3 DNA sequence: TGTGCCAGCAGCTTAGATAGTGAGTCCTACAATGAGCAGTTCTTC. Protein product: CASSLDSESYNEQFF.